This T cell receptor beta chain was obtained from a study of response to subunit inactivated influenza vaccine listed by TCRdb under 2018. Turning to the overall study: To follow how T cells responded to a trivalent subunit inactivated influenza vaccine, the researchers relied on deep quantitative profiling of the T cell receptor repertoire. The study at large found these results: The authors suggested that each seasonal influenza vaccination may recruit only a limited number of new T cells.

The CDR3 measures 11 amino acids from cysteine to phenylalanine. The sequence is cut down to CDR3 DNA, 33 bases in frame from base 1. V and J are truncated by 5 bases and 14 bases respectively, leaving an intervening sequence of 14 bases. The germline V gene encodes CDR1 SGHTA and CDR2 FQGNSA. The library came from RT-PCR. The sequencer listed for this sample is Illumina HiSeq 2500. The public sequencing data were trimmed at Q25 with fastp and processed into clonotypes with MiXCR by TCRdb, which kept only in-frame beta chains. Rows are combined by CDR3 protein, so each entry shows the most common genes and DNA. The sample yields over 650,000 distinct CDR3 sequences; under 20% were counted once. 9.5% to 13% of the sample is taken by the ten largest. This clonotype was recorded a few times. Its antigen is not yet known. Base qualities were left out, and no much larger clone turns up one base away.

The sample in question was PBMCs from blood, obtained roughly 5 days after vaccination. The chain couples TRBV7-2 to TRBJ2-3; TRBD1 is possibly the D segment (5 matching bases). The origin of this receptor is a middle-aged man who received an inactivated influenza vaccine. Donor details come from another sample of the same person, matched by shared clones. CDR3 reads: CASSTTGSPYF. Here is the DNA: TGTGCCAGCAGCACAACAGGTTCCCCGTATTTT.